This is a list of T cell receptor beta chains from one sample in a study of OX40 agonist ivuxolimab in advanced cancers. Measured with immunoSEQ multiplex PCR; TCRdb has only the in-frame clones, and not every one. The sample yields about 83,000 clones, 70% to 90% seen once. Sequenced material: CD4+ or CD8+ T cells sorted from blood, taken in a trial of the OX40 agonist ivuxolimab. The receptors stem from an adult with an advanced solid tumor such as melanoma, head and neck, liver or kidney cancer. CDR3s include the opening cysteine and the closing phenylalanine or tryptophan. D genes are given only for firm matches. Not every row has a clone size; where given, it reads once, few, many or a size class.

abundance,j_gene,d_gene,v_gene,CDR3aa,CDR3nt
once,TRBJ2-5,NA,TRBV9,CASSVGGFFQETQYF,TGTGCCAGCAGCGTAGGAGGGTTTTTCCAAGAGACCCAGTACTTC
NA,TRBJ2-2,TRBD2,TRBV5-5,CASSFGLAVTGELFF,TGTGCCAGCAGCTTTGGTCTAGCGGTCACCGGGGAGCTGTTTTTT
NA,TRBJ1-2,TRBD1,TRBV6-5,CASGTGLGYTF,TGTGCCAGTGGGACAGGGCTTGGCTACACCTTC
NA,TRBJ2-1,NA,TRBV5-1,CASSPDRAGLNEQFF,TGCGCCAGCAGTCCTGACAGGGCGGGACTCAATGAGCAGTTCTTC
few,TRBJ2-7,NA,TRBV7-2,CASSSNSYEQYF,TGTGCCAGCAGTTCAAATTCCTACGAGCAGTACTTC
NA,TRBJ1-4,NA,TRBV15,CATARDFNEKLFF,TGTGCCACCGCCAGGGACTTTAATGAAAAACTGTTTTTT
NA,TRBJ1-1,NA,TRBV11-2,CASSLGAGVKVNTEAFF,TGTGCCAGCAGCTTAGGGGCAGGGGTCAAGGTGAACACTGAAGCTTTCTTT
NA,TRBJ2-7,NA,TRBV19,CASKVPGAGEQYF,TGTGCCAGTAAAGTTCCAGGGGCAGGCGAGCAGTACTTC
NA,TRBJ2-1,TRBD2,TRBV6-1,CASSVGTRHYNEQFF,TGTGCCAGCAGCGTCGGGACTAGACACTACAATGAGCAGTTCTTC
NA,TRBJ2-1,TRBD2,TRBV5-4,CASSLAGAGGSYEQFF,TGTGCCAGCAGCTTGGCCGGGGCGGGGGGGAGCTATGAGCAGTTCTTC
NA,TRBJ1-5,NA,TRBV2,CASSVPGVDQPQHF,TGTGCCAGCAGTGTCCCCGGGGTGGATCAGCCCCAGCATTTT
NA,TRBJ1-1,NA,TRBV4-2,CASSQDGMNTEAFF,TGTGCCAGCAGCCAAGACGGGATGAACACTGAAGCTTTCTTT
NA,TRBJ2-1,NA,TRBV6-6,CASRDGYNEQFF,TGTGCCAGCAGAGACGGGTACAATGAGCAGTTCTTC
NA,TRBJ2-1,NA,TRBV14,CASSQDLRGEQFF,TGTGCCAGCAGCCAAGACCTTCGGGGAGAGCAGTTCTTC
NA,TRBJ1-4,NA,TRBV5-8,CASSLKAKVVEKLFF,TGTGCCAGCAGCTTGAAGGCCAAGGTTGTCGAAAAACTGTTTTTT
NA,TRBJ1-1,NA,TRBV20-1,CSARVGDEAFF,TGCAGTGCTAGAGTAGGAGATGAAGCTTTCTTT
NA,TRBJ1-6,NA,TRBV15,CATSREQADSPLHF,TGTGCCACCAGCAGAGAACAGGCTGATTCACCCCTCCACTTT
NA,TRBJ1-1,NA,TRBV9,CASSVIQGNTEAFF,TGTGCCAGCAGCGTTATACAGGGTAACACTGAAGCTTTCTTT
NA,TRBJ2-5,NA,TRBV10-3,CAIRPGGGGETQYF,TGTGCCATCCGACCTGGGGGTGGGGGAGAGACCCAGTACTTC
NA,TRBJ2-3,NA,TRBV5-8,CASSLLATDTQYF,TGTGCCAGCAGCTTGCTAGCCACAGATACGCAGTATTTT
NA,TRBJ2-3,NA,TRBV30,CAWNSGSGDTQYF,TGTGCCTGGAATTCGGGTTCTGGCGATACGCAGTATTTT
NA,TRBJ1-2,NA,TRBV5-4,CASSLPRGGQDGYTF,TGTGCCAGCAGCTTGCCTAGGGGGGGGCAGGATGGCTACACCTTC
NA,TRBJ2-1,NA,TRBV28,CASGLGAWGFRSSYNEQFF,TGTGCCAGCGGTTTGGGAGCCTGGGGTTTCCGGAGCTCCTACAATGAGCAGTTCTTC
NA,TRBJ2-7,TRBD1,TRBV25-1,CASGRGQGPTYEQYF,TGTGCCAGCGGAAGGGGACAGGGACCAACCTACGAGCAGTACTTC
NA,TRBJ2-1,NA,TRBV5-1,CASSLEGPIQFF,TGCGCCAGCAGCTTGGAAGGACCCATCCAGTTCTTC
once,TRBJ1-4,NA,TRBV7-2,CASSLVGMGPAGEKLFF,TGTGCCAGCAGCTTAGTTGGGATGGGCCCCGCGGGGGAAAAACTGTTTTTT
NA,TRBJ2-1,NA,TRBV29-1,CSVLTGMGTEQFF,TGCAGCGTTCTGACAGGAATGGGCACTGAGCAGTTCTTC
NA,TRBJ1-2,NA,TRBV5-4,CASSPPGPNYGYTF,TGTGCCAGCAGCCCCCCAGGGCCCAACTATGGCTACACCTTC
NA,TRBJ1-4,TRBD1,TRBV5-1,CASSLGGQGFGEKLFF,TGCGCCAGCAGCTTGGGCGGACAGGGGTTTGGGGAAAAACTGTTTTTT
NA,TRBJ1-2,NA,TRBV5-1,CASSPNAGVDGYTF,TGCGCCAGCAGCCCCAATGCAGGGGTGGATGGCTACACCTTC
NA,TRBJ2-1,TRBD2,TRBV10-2,CASSENGGGLSRFF,TGCGCCAGCAGTGAGAATGGCGGGGGATTGTCCAGGTTCTTC
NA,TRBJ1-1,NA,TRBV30,CAWTVGGDRVSTEAFF,TGTGCCTGGACGGTCGGGGGGGACCGGGTTAGCACTGAAGCTTTCTTT
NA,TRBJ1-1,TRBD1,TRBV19,CASSPQGQANTEAFF,TGTGCCAGTAGCCCACAGGGACAGGCAAACACTGAAGCTTTCTTT
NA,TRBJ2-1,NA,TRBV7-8,CASSLGRLIRNDEQFF,TGTGCCAGCAGCTTAGGCCGGTTGATTAGAAATGATGAGCAGTTCTTC
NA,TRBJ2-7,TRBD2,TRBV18,CASYLAGYEQYF,TGTGCCAGCTACCTAGCGGGATACGAGCAGTACTTC
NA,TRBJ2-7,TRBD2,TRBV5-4,CASSRSTSGGYEQYF,TGTGCCAGCAGCAGATCAACTAGCGGGGGGTACGAGCAGTACTTC
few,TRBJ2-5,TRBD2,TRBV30,CAWSVGGGRETQYF,TGTGCCTGGAGTGTGGGCGGGGGGCGAGAGACCCAGTACTTC
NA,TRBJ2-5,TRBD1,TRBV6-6,CASRETGGEETQYF,TGTGCCAGCAGGGAAACAGGGGGCGAAGAGACCCAGTACTTC
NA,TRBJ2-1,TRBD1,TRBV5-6,CASRGQGVPYNEQFF,TGTGCCAGCAGGGGACAGGGGGTCCCTTACAATGAGCAGTTCTTC
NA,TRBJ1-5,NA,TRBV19,CASSGRDRDQPQHF,TGTGCCAGTAGCGGCCGGGACCGAGATCAGCCCCAGCATTTT
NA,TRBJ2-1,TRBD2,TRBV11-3,CASSLGLAGARHEQFF,TGTGCCAGCAGCTTAGGCCTAGCGGGAGCACGACATGAGCAGTTCTTC
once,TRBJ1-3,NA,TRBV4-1,CASSQALVSNSGNTIYF,TGCGCCAGCAGCCAAGCGTTAGTGTCTAACTCTGGAAACACCATATATTTT
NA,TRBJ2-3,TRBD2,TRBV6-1,CASSETSGARHPTDTQYF,TGTGCCAGCAGTGAGACTAGCGGGGCCCGCCACCCCACAGATACGCAGTATTTT
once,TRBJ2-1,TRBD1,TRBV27,CASSFLVLPRDRDSYNEQFF,TGTGCCAGCAGTTTTCTGGTTCTGCCACGGGACAGGGACTCCTACAATGAGCAGTTCTTC
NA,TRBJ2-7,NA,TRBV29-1,CSVEDRQPGFYEQYF,TGCAGCGTTGAAGATCGCCAGCCCGGATTCTACGAGCAGTACTTC
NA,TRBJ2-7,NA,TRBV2,CASSLQGQRYEQYF,TGTGCCAGCAGTCTACAGGGCCAAAGGTACGAGCAGTACTTC
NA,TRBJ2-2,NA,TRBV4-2,CASSPRGGEAGELFF,TGTGCCAGCAGCCCCCGGGGTGGGGAGGCCGGGGAGCTGTTTTTT
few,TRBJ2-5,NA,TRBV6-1,CASSLLGSLETQYF,TGTGCCAGCAGCCTGCTGGGTAGTCTAGAGACCCAGTACTTC
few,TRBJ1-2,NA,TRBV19,CASSIGSRRYGYTF,TGTGCCAGTAGTATAGGATCAAGAAGATATGGCTACACCTTC
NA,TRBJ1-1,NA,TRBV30,CAWKLPMANTEAFF,TGTGCCTGGAAACTGCCCATGGCGAACACTGAAGCTTTCTTT
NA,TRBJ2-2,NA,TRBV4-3,CASSQEFLAGNTGELFF,TGCGCCAGCAGCCAAGAATTCCTGGCGGGGAACACCGGGGAGCTGTTTTTT
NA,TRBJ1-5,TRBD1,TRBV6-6,CASKLTGKRNQPQHF,TGTGCCAGCAAACTGACAGGGAAGCGGAATCAGCCCCAGCATTTT
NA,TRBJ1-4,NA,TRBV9,CASSKRQTTNEKLFF,TGTGCCAGCAGCAAAAGACAGACAACTAATGAAAAACTGTTTTTT
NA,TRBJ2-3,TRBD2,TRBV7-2,CASSLARTSGSTDTQYF,TGTGCCAGCAGCTTAGCGAGGACTAGCGGGAGTACAGATACGCAGTATTTT
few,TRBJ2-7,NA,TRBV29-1,CSAGSGTGGEQYF,TGCAGCGCTGGGTCCGGGACCGGGGGCGAGCAGTACTTC
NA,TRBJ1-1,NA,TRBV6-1,CASSEVILLNTEAFF,TGTGCCAGCAGTGAAGTCATCCTCTTGAACACTGAAGCTTTCTTT
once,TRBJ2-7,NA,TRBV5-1,CASSSGTARNVEQYF,TGCGCCAGCAGCTCTGGGACGGCCCGGAATGTGGAGCAGTACTTC
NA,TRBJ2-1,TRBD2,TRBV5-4,CASSHSSGSYNEQFF,TGTGCCAGCAGTCATTCTAGCGGCTCCTACAATGAGCAGTTCTTC
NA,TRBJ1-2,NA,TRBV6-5,CASSYVRGRGYTF,TGTGCCAGCAGTTACGTAAGGGGCAGAGGCTACACCTTC